This entry lists 21 T cell receptor beta chains sequenced from one sample in a study of neoadjuvant anti-PD-1 for oral cavity cancer. Time point: after neoadjuvant nivolumab, at surgical resection. Libraries were prepared by immunoSEQ multiplex PCR; TCRdb keeps only in-frame clonotypes and omits some of them. This sample carries about 13,000 clones, around 66% of them seen once, and the ten largest clones take approximately 3%. The starting material was PBMCs, obtained after nivolumab (anti-PD-1) treatment. The receptor set was obtained from a person between 40 and 85 years old with oral cavity squamous cell carcinoma.

The CDR3: CASSSLGLVGAGEQFF. Written as DNA, the CDR3 is TGTGCCAGCAGCTCCCTGGGACTAGTTGGGGCGGGTGAGCAGTTCTTC. The genes are TRBV5-4 and TRBJ2-1, with 8 bases aligning to TRBD2. The CDR3 sequence is 16 residues long. J was trimmed by 9 bases and V by 3 bases; bases with no gene match: 14. The germline V gene encodes CDR1 SGHNT and CDR2 YYREEE (reference sequence).

The CDR3 DNA reads as TGCGCCAGCAGTCGGAGGGGGGCCGGGGAGCTGTTTTTT. This sequence encodes CASSRRGAGELFF. The V and J genes are TRBV23-1 and TRBJ2-2; perhaps D is TRBD1 or TRBD2 (6 bases each). TRBV23-1 is assigned to the ORF class and has an uncertain function. The CDR3 is 13 residues long. The germline V and J ends were trimmed by 4 bases and 6 bases, with 9 bases remaining between them.

This clone was seen only a few times. The V and J genes are TRBV11-2 and TRBJ1-5; possibly TRBD1 for D (6 bases). The CDR3 has 15 residues. V gave up 1 base and J gave up 2 bases, with 9 bases separating them. Germline V gene data show CDR1 as SGHAT and CDR2 as FQNNGV. The CDR3 is CASSLGAGGNQPQHF. CDR3 sequence (DNA): TGTGCCAGCAGCTTAGGCGCAGGGGGCAATCAGCCCCAGCATTTT.

J is TRBJ2-1 and V is TRBV2; perhaps TRBD2 as D (5 bases). Germline V lookup: CDR1 SNHLY, CDR2 FYNNEI. The CDR3 covers 14 residues. Trimming left V 5 bases short and J 7 bases short, with 15 bases between. This CDR3 is CASSPDGKGNEQFF. CDR3 in DNA: TGTGCCAGCAGTCCGGACGGGAAAGGGAATGAGCAGTTCTTC.

CDR3 region: CASSQTGLSNTGELFF. In DNA form, the CDR3 reads TGTGCCAGCAGCCAGACGGGACTGTCGAACACCGGGGAGCTGTTTTTT. The J gene is TRBJ2-2, the V gene TRBV9; D is perhaps TRBD2 (6 bases). The CDR3 has 16 amino acids. The V end was cut by 4 bases, the J end by 0 bases, with 13 bases between. Germline CDR1 is SGDLS and CDR2 is YYNGEE.

The chain combines TRBV11-2 with TRBJ2-7, with D perhaps matching TRBD2 (5 bases). Trimming removed 2 bases from V and 2 bases from J, with 10 bases in between. The CDR3 has 14 amino acids. Germline-derived CDR1 and CDR2 are SGHAT and FQNNGV. The CDR3: CASSLLGSTYEQYF. CDR3 nucleotides: TGTGCCAGCAGCTTATTAGGGAGCACCTACGAGCAGTACTTC.

This rearrangement joins TRBV7-6 to TRBJ2-1; 7 bases agree with TRBD2. Per germline, CDR1 SGHVS and CDR2 FNYEAQ. The CDR3 is 13 residues long. The junction had 0 bases not matched to a gene; V was cut back by 2 bases and J by 5 bases. The CDR3 nucleotides are TGTGCCAGCAGCTTACTAGCGGACAATGAGCAGTTCTTC. Its translation: CASSLLADNEQFF. The full variable domain, its missing parts supplied by reference TRBV7-6 and TRBJ2-1, is GAGVSQSPRYKVTKRGQDVALRCDPISGHVSLYWYRQALGQGPEFLTYFNYEAQQDKSGLPNDRFSAERPEGSISTLTIQRTEQRDSAMYRCASSLLADNEQFFGPGTRLTVL.

This chain connects TRBV5-1 to TRBJ2-2; D may be TRBD1 (6 bases). CDR1 and CDR2 from the germline V gene are SGHRS and YFSETQ. Trimming shortened V by 2 bases and J by 2 bases, and 10 bases separated the two germline ends. This CDR3 has 15 residues. CDR3 coding DNA: TGCGCCAGCAGCTTTAGGGGGACCAACACCGGGGAGCTGTTTTTT. It specifies CASSFRGTNTGELFF.

V usage is TRBV30 and J usage is TRBJ2-3; 8 bases map to TRBD2. The CDR3 is made up of 14 amino acids. Per the germline V gene, CDR1 is GTSNPN and CDR2 is SVGIG (reference sequence). V lost 4 bases and J lost 4; bases outside the gene matches: 7. The CDR3 loop is CAWKVAGGPDTQYF. Here the CDR3 DNA reads TGTGCCTGGAAGGTGGCGGGAGGTCCAGATACGCAGTATTTT.

In this sample, this clone turned up a few times. This chain uses TRBV7-9 with TRBJ2-1; TRBD2 matches at 7 bases. V was clipped by 4 bases and J by 5 bases; unmatched bases: 8. Per germline, CDR1 SEHNR and CDR2 FQNEAQ (reference sequence). CDR3 size: 15 residues. CDR3 protein: CASSSTSDWDNEQFF. DNA of the CDR3: TGTGCCAGCAGCTCAACTAGCGACTGGGACAATGAGCAGTTCTTC.

The chain recombines TRBV6-1 with TRBJ2-7, with 8 bases identical to TRBD1. This CDR3 is 12 amino acids long. Germline CDR1 MNHNS, CDR2 SASEGT. With V trimmed by 7 bases and J by 2 bases, 1 base remained unmatched. The CDR3 DNA follows: TGTGCCAGCACGGACAGGGCCTACGAGCAGTACTTC. Encoded protein: CASTDRAYEQYF.

In its sample, this clone was seen a few times. The chain combines TRBV30 with TRBJ2-2; 7 positions agree with TRBD1. This CDR3 comprises 17 residues. V dropped 2 bases and J dropped 4; count of bases not matched to a gene: 13. Germline V gene data show CDR1 as GTSNPN and CDR2 as SVGIG (reference sequence). The CDR3 here is CAWSPLWTGTGTGELFF. CDR3 nucleotide sequence: TGTGCCTGGAGTCCACTTTGGACAGGAACGGGCACCGGGGAGCTGTTTTTT. Drawing the rest from reference TRBV30 and TRBJ2-2, the complete variable domain is SQTIHQWPATLVQPVGSPLSLECTVEGTSNPNLYWYRQAAGRGLQLLFYSVGIGQISSEVPQNLSASRPQDRQFILSSKKLLLSDSGFYLCAWSPLWTGTGTGELFFGEGSRLTVL.

For the CDR3, the DNA is TGTGCCAGCAGCTCGGTCGGGGTTCTGCGGAACACTGAAGCTTTCTTT. Its protein is CASSSVGVLRNTEAFF. This sequence joins TRBV7-9 and TRBJ1-1, with no clear D. V dropped 4 bases and J dropped 1 base, with 16 bases sitting between them. This CDR3 comprises 16 residues. Germline CDR1 is SEHNR and CDR2 is FQNEAQ (reference sequence). Supplemented by reference TRBV7-9 and TRBJ1-1, the full variable domain reads DTGVSQNPRHKITKRGQNVTFRCDPISEHNRLYWYRQTLGQGPEFLTYFQNEAQLEKSRLLSDRFSAERPKGSFSTLEIQRTEQGDSAMYLCASSSVGVLRNTEAFFGQGTRLTVV.

There are a few counts of this clone. The chain has TRBV7-8 and TRBJ2-7; D gene unclear. V lost 5 bases, J lost 2 bases, and 13 bases lay in between. Germline CDR1 is SGHVS and CDR2 is FQNEAQ. The CDR3 extends over 14 amino acids. The CDR3 loop is CASSPHERTYEQYF. DNA for the CDR3: TGTGCCAGCAGCCCCCACGAGAGAACCTACGAGCAGTACTTC.

This clone appeared a single time. The rearrangement joins TRBV2 to TRBJ2-2; D is perhaps TRBD1 (7 bases). The V end was cut by 7 bases, the J end by 6 bases, with 18 bases between. Per the germline V gene, CDR1 is SNHLY and CDR2 is FYNNEI. The CDR3 has 15 residues. CDR3: CASMDSRGVAGELFF. The CDR3 region has the DNA TGTGCCAGCATGGATAGCAGGGGGGTTGCCGGGGAGCTGTTTTTT.

The J gene is TRBJ1-1, the V gene TRBV6-1; no reliable D call. The V and J ends lost 0 bases and 11 bases respectively, with 16 bases between them. Germline V gene sequence: CDR1 MNHNS, CDR2 SASEGT. The CDR3 extends over 14 amino acids. The CDR3 DNA reads as TGTGCCAGCAGTGAAGCTCCCGGACGGCTTAAGGCTTTCTTT. Its protein is CASSEAPGRLKAFF.

The V and J genes are TRBV7-2 and TRBJ2-2, with D unresolved. The germline V and J ends were trimmed by 5 bases and 1 base, with 14 bases remaining between them. The CDR3 spans 16 residues. Germline loops: CDR1 SGHTA, CDR2 FQGNSA. Here the CDR3 reads CASSPAVTENTGELFF. The CDR3 DNA sequence: TGTGCCAGCAGCCCTGCTGTCACGGAGAACACCGGGGAGCTGTTTTTT.

This clone is termed medium-sized. The J gene is TRBJ2-7, the V gene TRBV15; TRBD1 might be the D (6 bases). The CDR3 consists of 14 residues. V was pared by 5 bases and J by 7 bases, with 18 bases between. Germline values: CDR1 LNHNV, CDR2 YYDKDF (reference sequence). The CDR3 region is CATSRQVSTGEQYF. DNA of the CDR3: TGTGCCACCAGCCGACAGGTGTCGACGGGTGAGCAGTACTTC.

The chain has TRBV5-6 and TRBJ2-7; D uncertain. The CDR3 loop spans 15 amino acids. V was trimmed by 0 bases and J by 4 bases, leaving 14 bases between them. Germline CDR1 and CDR2: SGHDT and YYEEEE. CDR3 coding DNA: TGTGCCAGCAGCTTGGAAGGAACAGCCCGATACGAGCAGTACTTC. This encodes CASSLEGTARYEQYF.

The chain uses TRBV5-4 and TRBJ2-5; D could derive from TRBD1 or TRBD2 (5 bases each). The V gene lost 5 bases and the J gene lost 5 bases, with 10 bases spanning the gap. The CDR3 has 12 residues. The germline CDR1 and CDR2 sequences are SGHNT and YYREEE (reference sequence). The CDR3 DNA follows: TGTGCCAGCAGTCCCTGGGGGGAGACCCAGTACTTC. It is translated as CASSPWGETQYF.

This clone showed up just once. The chain combines TRBV7-3 with TRBJ2-3; weak D call: TRBD1 (6 bases). V was shortened by 4 bases and J by 2 bases, with 7 bases between the two germline ends. The CDR3 sequence is 13 residues long. CDR1 SGHTA and CDR2 FQGTGA come from the germline V gene. This CDR3 is CASSWDITDTQYF. The CDR3 DNA follows: TGTGCCAGCAGCTGGGACATCACAGATACGCAGTATTTT.